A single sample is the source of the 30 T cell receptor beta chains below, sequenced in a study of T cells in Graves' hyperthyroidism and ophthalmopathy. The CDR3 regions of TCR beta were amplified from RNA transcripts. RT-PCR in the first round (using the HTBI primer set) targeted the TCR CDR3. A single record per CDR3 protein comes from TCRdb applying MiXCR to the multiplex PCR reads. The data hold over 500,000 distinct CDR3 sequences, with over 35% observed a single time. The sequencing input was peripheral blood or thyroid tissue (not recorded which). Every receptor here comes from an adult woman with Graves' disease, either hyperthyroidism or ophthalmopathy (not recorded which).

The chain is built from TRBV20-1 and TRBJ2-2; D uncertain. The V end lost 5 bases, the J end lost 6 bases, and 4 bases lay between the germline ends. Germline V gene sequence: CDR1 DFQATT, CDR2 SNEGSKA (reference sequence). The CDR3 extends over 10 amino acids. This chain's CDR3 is CSARPGELFF. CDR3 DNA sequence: TGCAGTGCTCGACCCGGGGAGCTGTTTTTT.

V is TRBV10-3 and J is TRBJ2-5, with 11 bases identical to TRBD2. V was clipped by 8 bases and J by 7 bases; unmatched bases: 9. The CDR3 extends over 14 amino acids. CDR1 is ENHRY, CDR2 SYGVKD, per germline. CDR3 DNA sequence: TGTGCCATCCTACTAGCGGGAGTCAAGGTGACCCAGTACTTC. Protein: CAILLAGVKVTQYF.

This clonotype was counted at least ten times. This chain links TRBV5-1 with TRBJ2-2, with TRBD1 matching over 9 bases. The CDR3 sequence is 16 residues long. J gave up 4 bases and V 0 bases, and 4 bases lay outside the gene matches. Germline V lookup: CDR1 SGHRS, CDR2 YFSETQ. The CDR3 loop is CASSLAGQGVTGELFF. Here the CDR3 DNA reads TGCGCCAGCAGCTTGGCGGGACAGGGAGTCACCGGGGAGCTGTTTTTT.

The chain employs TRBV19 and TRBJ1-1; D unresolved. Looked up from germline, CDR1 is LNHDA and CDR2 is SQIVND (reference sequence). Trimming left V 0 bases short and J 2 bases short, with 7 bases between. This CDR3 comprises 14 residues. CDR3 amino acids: CASSIDGVNTEAFF. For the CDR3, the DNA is TGTGCCAGTAGTATAGACGGGGTCAACACTGAAGCTTTCTTT.

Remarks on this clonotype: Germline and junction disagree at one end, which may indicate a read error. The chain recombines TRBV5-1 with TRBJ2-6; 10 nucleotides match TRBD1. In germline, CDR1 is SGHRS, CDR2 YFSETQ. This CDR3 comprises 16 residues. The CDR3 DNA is TGCGCCAGCAGCTTGGACGGGACAGGGGTCTCGAACACTGAAGCTTTC. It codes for CASSLDGTGVSNTEAF. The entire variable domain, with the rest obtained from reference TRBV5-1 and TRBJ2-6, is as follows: KAGVTQTPRYLIKTRGQQVTLSCSPISGHRSVSWYQQTPGQGLQFLFEYFSETQRNKGNFPGRFSGRQFSNSRSEMNVSTLELGDSALYLCASSLDGTGVSNTEAFGAGSRLTVL.

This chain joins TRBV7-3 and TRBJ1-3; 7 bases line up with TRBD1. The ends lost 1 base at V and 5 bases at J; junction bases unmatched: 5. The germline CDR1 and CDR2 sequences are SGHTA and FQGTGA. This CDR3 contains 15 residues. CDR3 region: CASSLIGGNRNTIYF. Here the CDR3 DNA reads TGTGCCAGCAGCTTAATAGGGGGCAATAGAAACACCATATATTTT.

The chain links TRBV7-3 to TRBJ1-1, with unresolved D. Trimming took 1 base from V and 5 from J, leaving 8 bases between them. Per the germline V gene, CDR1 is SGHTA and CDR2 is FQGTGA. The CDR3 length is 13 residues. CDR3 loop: CASSLMQETEAFF. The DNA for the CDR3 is TGTGCCAGCAGCTTAATGCAGGAAACTGAAGCTTTCTTT.

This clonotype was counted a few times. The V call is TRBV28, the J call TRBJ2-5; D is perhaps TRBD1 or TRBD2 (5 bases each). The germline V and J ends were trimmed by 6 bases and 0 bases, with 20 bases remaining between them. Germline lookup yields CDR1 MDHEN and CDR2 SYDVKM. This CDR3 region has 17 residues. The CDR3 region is CASSRLIGAMYQETQYF. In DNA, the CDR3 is TGTGCCAGCAGCAGATTAATCGGGGCGATGTACCAAGAGACCCAGTACTTC.

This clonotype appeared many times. The CDR3 spells CSARDGRQFANTGELFF. The CDR3, as DNA: TGCAGTGCTAGAGATGGCCGACAGTTCGCGAACACCGGGGAGCTGTTTTTT. The chain joins TRBV20-1 to TRBJ2-2; tentatively, D is TRBD1 (5 bases). The V end was cut by 0 bases, the J end by 0 bases, with 14 bases between. Germline CDR1 reads DFQATT; CDR2 reads SNEGSKA (reference sequence). This CDR3 has 17 residues.

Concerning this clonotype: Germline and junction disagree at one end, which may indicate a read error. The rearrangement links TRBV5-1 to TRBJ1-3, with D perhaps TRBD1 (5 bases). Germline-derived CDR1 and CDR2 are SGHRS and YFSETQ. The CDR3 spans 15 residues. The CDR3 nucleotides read TGCGCTAGCAGCTTGGGAGCGGCACTAGGGGAGACCATATATTTT. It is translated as CASSLGAALGETIYF.

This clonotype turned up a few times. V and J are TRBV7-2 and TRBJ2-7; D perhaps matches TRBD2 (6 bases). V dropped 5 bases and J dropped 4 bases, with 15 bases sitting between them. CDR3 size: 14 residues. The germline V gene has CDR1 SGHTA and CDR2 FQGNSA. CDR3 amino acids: CASSRIADTYEQYF. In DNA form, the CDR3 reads TGTGCCAGCAGCAGGATAGCGGACACGTACGAGCAGTACTTC.

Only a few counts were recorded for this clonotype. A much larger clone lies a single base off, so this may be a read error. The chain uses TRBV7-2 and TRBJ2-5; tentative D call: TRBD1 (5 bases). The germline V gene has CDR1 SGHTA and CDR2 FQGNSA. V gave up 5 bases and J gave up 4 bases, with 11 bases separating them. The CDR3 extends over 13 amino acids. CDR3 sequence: CASSLEQAETQYF. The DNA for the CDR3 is TGTGCCAGCAGCCTAGAACAGGCAGAGACCCAGTACTTC.

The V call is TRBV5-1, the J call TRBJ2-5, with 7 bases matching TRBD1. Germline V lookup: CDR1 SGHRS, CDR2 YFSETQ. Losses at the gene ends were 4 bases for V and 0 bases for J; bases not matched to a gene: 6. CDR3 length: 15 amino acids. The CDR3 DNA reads TGCGCCAGCAGCCCGGGGACAGCGTACCAAGAGACCCAGTACTTC. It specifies CASSPGTAYQETQYF.

The CDR3 loop is CASSEQTGFDGYTF. The CDR3 DNA sequence: TGTGCCAGCAGTGAGCAGACAGGATTTGATGGCTACACCTTC. This chain uses TRBV2 with TRBJ1-2, with a weak D call TRBD1 (6 bases). Germline V gives CDR1 SNHLY, CDR2 FYNNEI. The CDR3 is 14 amino acids. Trimming left V 3 bases short and J 6 bases short, with 14 bases between.

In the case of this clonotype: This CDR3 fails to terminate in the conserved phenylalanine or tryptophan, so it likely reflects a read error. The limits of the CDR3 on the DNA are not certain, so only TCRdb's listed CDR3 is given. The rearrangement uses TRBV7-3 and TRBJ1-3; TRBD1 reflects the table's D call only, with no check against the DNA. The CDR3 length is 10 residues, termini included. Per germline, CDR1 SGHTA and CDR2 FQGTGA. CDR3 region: CASSDPGQRT.

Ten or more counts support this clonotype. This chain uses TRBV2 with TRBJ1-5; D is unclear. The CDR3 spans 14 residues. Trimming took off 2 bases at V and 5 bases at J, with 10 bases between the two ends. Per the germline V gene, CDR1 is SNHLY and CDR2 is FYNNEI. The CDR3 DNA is TGTGCCAGCAGTGAACGGACGGCCTATCAGCCCCAGCATTTT. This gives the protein CASSERTAYQPQHF.

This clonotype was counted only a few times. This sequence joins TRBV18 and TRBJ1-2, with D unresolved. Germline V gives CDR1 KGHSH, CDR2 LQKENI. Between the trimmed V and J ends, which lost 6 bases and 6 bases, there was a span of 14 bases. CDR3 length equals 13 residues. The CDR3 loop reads CASSVADRDGYTF. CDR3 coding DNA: TGTGCCAGCTCCGTAGCGGACCGGGATGGCTACACCTTC. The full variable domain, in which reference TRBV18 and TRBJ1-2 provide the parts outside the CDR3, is NAGVMQNPRHLVRRRGQEARLRCSPMKGHSHVYWYRQLPEEGLKFMVYLQKENIIDESGMPKERFSAEFPKEGPSILRIQQVVRGDSAAYFCASSVADRDGYTFGSGTRLTVV.

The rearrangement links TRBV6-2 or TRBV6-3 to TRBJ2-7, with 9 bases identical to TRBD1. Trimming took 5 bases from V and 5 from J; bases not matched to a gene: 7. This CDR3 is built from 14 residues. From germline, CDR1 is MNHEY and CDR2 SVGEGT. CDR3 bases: TGTGCCAGCAGTAGACGGACAGGGGAGGACGAGCAGTACTTC. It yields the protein CASSRRTGEDEQYF.

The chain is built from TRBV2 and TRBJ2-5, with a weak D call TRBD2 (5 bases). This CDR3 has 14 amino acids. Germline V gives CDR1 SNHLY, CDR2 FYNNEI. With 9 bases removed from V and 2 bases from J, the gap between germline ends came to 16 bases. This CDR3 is CASRDGGRQETQYF. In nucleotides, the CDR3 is TGTGCCAGTAGAGATGGAGGACGGCAAGAGACCCAGTACTTC.

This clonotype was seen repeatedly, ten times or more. The chain's CDR3 is CASSGTGFPTEAFF. The CDR3 DNA sequence: TGTGCCAGCAGCGGGACAGGATTTCCCACTGAAGCTTTCTTT. V gene TRBV6-2 or TRBV6-3 combines with J gene TRBJ1-1; 8 nucleotides match TRBD1. J gave up 4 bases and V 6 bases, and 7 bases lay outside the gene matches. CDR1 is MNHEY, CDR2 SVGEGT, per germline. The CDR3 covers 14 residues.

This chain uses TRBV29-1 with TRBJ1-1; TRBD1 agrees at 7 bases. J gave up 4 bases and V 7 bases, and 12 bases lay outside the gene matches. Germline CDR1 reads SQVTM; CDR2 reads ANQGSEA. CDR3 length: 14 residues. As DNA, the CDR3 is TGCAGCGCCCAGCTGACAGGGACCCCCACTGAAGCTTTCTTT. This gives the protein CSAQLTGTPTEAFF.

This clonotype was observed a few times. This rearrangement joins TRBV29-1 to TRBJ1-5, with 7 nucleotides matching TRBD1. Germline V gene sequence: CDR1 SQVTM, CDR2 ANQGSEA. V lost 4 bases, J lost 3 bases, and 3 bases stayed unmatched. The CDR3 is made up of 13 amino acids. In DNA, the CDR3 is TGCAGCGTTGCTGACAGGGTCAATCAGCCCCAGCATTTT. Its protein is CSVADRVNQPQHF.

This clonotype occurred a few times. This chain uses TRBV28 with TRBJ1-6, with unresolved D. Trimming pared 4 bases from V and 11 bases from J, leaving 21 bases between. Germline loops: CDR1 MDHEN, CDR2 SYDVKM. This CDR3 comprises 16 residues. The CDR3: CASSSPGRQLAAPLHF. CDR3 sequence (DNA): TGTGCCAGCAGTTCCCCAGGACGGCAGTTGGCGGCACCCCTCCACTTT.

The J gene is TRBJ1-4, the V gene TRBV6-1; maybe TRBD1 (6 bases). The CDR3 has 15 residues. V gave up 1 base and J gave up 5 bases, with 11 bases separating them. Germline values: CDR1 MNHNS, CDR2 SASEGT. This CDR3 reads CASSEEPTGNEKLFF. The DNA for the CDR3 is TGTGCCAGCAGTGAAGAACCGACAGGAAATGAAAAACTGTTTTTT.

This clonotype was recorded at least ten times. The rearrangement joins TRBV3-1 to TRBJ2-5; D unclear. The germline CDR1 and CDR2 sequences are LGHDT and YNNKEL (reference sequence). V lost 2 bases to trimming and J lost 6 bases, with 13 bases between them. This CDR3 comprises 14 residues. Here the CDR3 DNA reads TGTGCCAGCAGCCAATCCCTAGTTGAGCAGACCCAGTACTTC. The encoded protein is CASSQSLVEQTQYF.

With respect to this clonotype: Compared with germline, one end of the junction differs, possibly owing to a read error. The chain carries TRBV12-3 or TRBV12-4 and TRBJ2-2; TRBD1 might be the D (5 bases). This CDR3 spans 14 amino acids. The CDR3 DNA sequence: TGTACCAGCAGTTTGGCAGGGCGCACCGGGGAGCTGTTTTTT. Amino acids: CTSSLAGRTGELFF.

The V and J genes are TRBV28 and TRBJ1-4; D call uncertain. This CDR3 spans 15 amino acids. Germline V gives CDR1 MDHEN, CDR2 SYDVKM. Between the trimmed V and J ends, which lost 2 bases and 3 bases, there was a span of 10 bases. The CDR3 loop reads CASSLRGQANEKLFF. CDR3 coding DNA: TGTGCCAGCAGTTTACGAGGGCAGGCTAATGAAAAACTGTTTTTT.

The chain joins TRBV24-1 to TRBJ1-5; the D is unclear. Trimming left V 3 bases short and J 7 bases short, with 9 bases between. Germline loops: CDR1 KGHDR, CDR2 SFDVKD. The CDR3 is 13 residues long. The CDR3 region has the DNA TGTGCCACCAGTGATACGGATTCGCAGCCCCAGCATTTT. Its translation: CATSDTDSQPQHF.

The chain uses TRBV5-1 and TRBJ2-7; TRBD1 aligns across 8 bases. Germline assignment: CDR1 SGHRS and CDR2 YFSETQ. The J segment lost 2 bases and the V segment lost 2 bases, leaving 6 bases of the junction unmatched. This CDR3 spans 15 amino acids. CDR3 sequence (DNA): TGCGCCAGCAGCTTCACGACAGGGGCCCCCTACGAGCAGTACTTC. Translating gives CASSFTTGAPYEQYF.

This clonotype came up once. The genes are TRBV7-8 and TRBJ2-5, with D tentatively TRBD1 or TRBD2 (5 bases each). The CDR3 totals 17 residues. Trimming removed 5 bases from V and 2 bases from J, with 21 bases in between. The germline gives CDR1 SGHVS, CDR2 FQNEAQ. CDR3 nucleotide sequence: TGTGCCAGCAGCGCGCGGACAACCAAGGGGAGTCAAGAGACCCAGTACTTC. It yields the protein CASSARTTKGSQETQYF.